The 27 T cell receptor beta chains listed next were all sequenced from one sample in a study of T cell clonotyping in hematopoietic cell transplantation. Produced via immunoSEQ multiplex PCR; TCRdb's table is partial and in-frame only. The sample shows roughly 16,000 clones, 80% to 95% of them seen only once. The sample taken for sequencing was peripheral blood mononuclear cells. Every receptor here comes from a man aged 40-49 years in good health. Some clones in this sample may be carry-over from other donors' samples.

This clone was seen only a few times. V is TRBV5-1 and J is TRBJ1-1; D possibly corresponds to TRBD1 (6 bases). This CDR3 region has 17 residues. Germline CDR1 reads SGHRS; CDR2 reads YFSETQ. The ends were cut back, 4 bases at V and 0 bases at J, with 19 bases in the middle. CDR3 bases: TGCGCCAGCAGCCTAACGAACGGTGGGGACATGAACACTGAAGCTTTCTTT. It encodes CASSLTNGGDMNTEAFF.

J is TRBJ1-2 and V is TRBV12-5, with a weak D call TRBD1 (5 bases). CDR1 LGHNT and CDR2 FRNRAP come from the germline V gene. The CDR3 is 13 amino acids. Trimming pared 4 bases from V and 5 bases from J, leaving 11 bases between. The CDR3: CASGSSGGYGYTF. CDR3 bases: TGTGCTAGTGGTTCCTCCGGGGGATATGGCTACACCTTC.

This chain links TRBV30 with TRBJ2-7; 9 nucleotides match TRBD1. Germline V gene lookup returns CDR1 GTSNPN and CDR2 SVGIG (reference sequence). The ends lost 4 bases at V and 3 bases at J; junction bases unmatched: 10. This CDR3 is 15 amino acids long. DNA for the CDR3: TGTGCCTGGAACTATCCGGGACAGGGCCTCTACGAGCAGTACTTC. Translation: CAWNYPGQGLYEQYF.

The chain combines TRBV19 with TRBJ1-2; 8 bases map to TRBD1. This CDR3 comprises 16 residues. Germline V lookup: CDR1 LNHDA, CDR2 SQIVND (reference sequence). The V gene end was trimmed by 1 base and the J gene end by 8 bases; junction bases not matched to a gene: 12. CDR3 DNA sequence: TGTGCCAGTAGTATAGCGGGAAGGACAGGGAATCGCGGCTACACCTTC. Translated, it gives CASSIAGRTGNRGYTF.

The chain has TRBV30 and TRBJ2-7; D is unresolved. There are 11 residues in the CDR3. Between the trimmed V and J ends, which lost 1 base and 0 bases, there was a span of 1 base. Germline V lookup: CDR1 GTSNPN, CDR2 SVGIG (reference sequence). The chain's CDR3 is CAWSGSYEQYF. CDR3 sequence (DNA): TGTGCCTGGAGTGGCTCCTACGAGCAGTACTTC. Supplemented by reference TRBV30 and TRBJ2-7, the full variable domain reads SQTIHQWPATLVQPVGSPLSLECTVEGTSNPNLYWYRQAAGRGLQLLFYSVGIGQISSEVPQNLSASRPQDRQFILSSKKLLLSDSGFYLCAWSGSYEQYFGPGTRLTVT.

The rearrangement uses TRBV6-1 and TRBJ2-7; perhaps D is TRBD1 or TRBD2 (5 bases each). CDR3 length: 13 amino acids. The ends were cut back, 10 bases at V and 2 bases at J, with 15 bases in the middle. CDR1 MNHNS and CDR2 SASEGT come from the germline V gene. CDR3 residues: CAIFGTDAYEQYF. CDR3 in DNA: TGTGCCATCTTCGGGACGGACGCCTACGAGCAGTACTTC.

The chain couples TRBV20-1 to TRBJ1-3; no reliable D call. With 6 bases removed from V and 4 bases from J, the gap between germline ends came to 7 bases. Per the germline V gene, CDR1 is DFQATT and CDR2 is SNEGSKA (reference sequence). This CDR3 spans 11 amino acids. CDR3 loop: CSAEQGNTIYF. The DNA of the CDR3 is TGCAGTGCGGAACAGGGAAACACCATATATTTT.

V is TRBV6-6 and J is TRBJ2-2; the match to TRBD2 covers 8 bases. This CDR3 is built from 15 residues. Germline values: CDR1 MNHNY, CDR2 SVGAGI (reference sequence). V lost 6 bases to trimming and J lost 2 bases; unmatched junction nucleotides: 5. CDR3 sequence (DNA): TGTGCCAGCAGCACGGGGGGGCTAAACACCGGGGAGCTGTTTTTT. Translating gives CASSTGGLNTGELFF.

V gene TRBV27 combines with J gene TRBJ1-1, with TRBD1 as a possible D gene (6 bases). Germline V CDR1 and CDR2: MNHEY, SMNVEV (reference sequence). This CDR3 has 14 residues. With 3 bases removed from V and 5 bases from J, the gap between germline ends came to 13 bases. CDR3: CASSLSQGRTEAFF. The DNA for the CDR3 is TGTGCCAGCAGTTTGTCACAGGGAAGGACTGAAGCTTTCTTT.

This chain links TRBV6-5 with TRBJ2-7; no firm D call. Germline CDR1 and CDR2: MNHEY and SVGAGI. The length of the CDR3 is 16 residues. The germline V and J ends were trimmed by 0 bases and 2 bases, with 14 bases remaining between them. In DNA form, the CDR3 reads TGTGCCAGCAGTTACTCGAAGGCGTGGGCCGCCTACGAGCAGTACTTC. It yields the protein CASSYSKAWAAYEQYF.

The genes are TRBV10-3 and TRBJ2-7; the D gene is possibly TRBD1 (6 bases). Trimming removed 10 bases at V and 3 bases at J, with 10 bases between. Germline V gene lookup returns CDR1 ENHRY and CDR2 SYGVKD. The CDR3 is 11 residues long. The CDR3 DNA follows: TGTGCCACGGGACAAAACTACGAGCAGTACTTC. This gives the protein CATGQNYEQYF.

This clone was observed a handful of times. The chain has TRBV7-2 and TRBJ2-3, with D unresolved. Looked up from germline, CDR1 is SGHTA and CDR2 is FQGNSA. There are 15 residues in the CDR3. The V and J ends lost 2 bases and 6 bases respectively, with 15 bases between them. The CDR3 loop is CASSLRHGVGDTQYF. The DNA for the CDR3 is TGTGCCAGCAGCTTACGTCACGGAGTAGGGGATACGCAGTATTTT.

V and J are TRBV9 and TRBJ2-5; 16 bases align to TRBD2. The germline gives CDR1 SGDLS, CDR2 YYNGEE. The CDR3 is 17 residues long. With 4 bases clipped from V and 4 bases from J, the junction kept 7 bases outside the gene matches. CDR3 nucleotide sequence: TGTGCCAGCAGCTCTCAGGGACTAGCGGGAGGGCCAGAGACCCAGTACTTC. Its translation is CASSSQGLAGGPETQYF.

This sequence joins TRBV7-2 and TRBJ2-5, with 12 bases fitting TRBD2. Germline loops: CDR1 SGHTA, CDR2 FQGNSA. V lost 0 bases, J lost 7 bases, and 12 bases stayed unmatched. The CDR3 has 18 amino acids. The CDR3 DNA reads TGTGCCAGCAGCTTAGCTCCTAGCGGGGGGGCCGAAATCAGGACCCAGTACTTC. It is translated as CASSLAPSGGAEIRTQYF. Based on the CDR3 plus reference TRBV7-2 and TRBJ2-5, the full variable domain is GAGVSQSPSNKVTEKGKDVELRCDPISGHTALYWYRQSLGQGLEFLIYFQGNSAPDKSGLPSDRFSAERTGGSVSTLTIQRTQQEDSAVYLCASSLAPSGGAEIRTQYFGPGTRLLVL.

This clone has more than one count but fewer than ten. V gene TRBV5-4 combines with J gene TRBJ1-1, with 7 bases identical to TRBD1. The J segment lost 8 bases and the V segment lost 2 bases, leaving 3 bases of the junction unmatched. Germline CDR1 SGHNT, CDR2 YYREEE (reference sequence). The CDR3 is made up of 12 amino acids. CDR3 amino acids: CASSFQGGEAFF. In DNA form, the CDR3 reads TGTGCCAGCAGCTTCCAGGGGGGAGAAGCTTTCTTT.

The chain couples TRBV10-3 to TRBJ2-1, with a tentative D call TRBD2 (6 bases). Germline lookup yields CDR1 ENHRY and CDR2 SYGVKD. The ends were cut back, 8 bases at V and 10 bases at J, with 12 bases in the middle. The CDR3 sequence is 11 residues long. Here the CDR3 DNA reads TGTGCCATCGGGTCGGGAGCCGAGCAGTTCTTC. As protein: CAIGSGAEQFF.

The CDR3 here is CASSVLQGRGYTF. The CDR3 coding sequence is TGTGCCAGTAGTGTATTACAGGGCCGGGGCTACACCTTC. This sequence joins TRBV19 and TRBJ1-2; TRBD1 might be the D (6 bases). CDR3 length equals 13 residues. The germline V and J ends were trimmed by 5 bases and 8 bases, with 15 bases remaining between them. Per germline, CDR1 LNHDA and CDR2 SQIVND (reference sequence).

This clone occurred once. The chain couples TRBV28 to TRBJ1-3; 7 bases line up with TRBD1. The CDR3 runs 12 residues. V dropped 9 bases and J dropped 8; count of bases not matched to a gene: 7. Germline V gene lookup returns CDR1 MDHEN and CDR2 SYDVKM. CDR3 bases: TGTGCCAGATTAGACAGGGCTCACACCATATATTTT. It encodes CARLDRAHTIYF.

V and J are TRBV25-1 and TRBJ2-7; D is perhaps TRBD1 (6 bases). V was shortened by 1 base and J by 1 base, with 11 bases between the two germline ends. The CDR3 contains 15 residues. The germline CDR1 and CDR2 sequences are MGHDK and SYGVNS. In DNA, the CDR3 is TGTGCCAGCAGTGAATCAGGGACACGATCCTACGAGCAGTACTTC. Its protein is CASSESGTRSYEQYF.

CDR3 nucleotides: TGCGCCAGCAGCTCAAGATCCCGGGACAGGGGGCTTCTCGGGGCCAACGTCCTGACTTTC. It encodes CASSSRSRDRGLLGANVLTF. The chain carries TRBV4-1 and TRBJ2-6; TRBD1 agrees at 12 bases. This CDR3 region has 20 residues. V was pared by 5 bases and J by 4 bases, with 15 bases of the junction left unmatched. Looked up from germline, CDR1 is MGHRA and CDR2 is YSYEKL.

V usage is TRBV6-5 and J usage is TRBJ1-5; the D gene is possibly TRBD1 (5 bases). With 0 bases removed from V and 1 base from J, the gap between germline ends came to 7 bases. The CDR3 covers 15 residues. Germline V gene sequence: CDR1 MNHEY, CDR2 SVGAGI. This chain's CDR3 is CASSYSGLSNQPQHF. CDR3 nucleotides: TGTGCCAGCAGTTACTCGGGGCTCAGCAATCAGCCCCAGCATTTT.

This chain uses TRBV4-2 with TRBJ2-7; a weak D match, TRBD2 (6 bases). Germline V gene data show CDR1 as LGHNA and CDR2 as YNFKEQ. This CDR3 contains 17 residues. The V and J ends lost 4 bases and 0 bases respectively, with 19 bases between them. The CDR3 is CASSRSLPRDASYEQYF. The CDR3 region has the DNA TGTGCCAGCAGCCGATCTCTCCCGCGGGACGCCTCCTACGAGCAGTACTTC.

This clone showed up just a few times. CDR3 coding DNA: TGTGCCAGCAGCTTAGGAGGTTTCTATGGCTACACCTTC. Amino acid sequence: CASSLGGFYGYTF. The chain has TRBV7-9 and TRBJ1-2; D remains unclear. Per the germline V gene, CDR1 is SEHNR and CDR2 is FQNEAQ (reference sequence). Trimming left V 1 base short and J 4 bases short, with 7 bases between. The CDR3 extends over 13 amino acids. The full variable domain, its missing parts supplied by reference TRBV7-9 and TRBJ1-2, is DTGVSQNPRHKITKRGQNVTFRCDPISEHNRLYWYRQTLGQGPEFLTYFQNEAQLEKSRLLSDRFSAERPKGSFSTLEIQRTEQGDSAMYLCASSLGGFYGYTFGSGTRLTVV.

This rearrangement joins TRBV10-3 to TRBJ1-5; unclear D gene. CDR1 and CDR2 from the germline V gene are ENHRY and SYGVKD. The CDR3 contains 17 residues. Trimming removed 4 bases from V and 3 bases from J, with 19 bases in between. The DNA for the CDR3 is TGTGCCATCAGTGCGCGTCTGCTCGAGTTAACCAATCAGCCCCAGCATTTT. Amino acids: CAISARLLELTNQPQHF.

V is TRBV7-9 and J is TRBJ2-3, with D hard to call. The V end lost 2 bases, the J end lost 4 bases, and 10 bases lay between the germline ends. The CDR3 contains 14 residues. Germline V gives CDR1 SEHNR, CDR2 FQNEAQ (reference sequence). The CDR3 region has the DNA TGTGCCAGCAGCTTATCTAGTGGGGCAGATACGCAGTATTTT. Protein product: CASSLSSGADTQYF.

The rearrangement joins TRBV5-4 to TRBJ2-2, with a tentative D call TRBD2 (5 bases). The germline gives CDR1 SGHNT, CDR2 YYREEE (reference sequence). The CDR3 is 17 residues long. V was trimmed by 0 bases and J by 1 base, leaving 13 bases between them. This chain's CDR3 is CASSLDSVSRNTGELFF. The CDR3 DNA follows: TGTGCCAGCAGCTTGGATAGCGTATCCCGGAACACCGGGGAGCTGTTTTTT.

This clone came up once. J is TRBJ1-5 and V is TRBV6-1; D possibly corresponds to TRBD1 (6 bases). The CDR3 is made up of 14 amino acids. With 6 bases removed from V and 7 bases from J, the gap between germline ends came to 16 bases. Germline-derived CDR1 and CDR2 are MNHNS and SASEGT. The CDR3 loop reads CASSPRGGGQPQHF. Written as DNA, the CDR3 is TGTGCCAGCAGCCCGAGGGGAGGGGGACAGCCCCAGCATTTT.